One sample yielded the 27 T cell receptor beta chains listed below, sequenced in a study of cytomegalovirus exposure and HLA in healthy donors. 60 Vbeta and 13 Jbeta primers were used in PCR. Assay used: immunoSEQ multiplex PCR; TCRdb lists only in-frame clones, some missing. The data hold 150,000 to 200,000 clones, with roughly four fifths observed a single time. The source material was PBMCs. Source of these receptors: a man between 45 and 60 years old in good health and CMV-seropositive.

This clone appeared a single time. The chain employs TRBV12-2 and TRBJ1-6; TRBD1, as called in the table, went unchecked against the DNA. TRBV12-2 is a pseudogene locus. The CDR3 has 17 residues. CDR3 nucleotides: TGTGCAAGTCGCTTACTTCCAGGGGGCACCTATAATTCACCCCTCCACTTT. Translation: CASRLLPGGTYNSPLHF.

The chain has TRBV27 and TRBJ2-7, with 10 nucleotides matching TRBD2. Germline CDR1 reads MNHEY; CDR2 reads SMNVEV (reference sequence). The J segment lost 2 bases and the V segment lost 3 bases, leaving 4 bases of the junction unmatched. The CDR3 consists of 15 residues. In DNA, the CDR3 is TGTGCCAGCAGTTTCCTAGCGGGGGTGACCTACGAGCAGTACTTC. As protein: CASSFLAGVTYEQYF.

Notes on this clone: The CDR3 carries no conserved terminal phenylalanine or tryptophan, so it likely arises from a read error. CDR3 bases: TGCGCCAGCAGCTCGCAATTGGTAACTAATGAAAAACTGTTTCTT. It yields the protein CASSSQLVTNEKLFL. This chain links TRBV4-3 with TRBJ1-4; D unresolved. The V and J ends lost 5 bases and 1 base respectively, with 11 bases between them. This CDR3 spans 15 amino acids. Germline loops: CDR1 LGHNA, CDR2 YSLEER.

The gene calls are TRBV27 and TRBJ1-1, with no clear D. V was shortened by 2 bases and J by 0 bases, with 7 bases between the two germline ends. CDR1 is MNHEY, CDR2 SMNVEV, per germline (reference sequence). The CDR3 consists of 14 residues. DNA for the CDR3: TGTGCCAGCAGTTTACGGGGTTTGAACACTGAAGCTTTCTTT. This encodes CASSLRGLNTEAFF.

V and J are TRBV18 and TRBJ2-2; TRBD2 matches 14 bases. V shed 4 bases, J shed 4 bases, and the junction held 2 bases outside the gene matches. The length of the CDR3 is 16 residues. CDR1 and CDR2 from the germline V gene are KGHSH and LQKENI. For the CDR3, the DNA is TGTGCCAGCTCACAAGGGACTAGCGGGAGCACCGGGGAGCTGTTTTTT. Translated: CASSQGTSGSTGELFF.

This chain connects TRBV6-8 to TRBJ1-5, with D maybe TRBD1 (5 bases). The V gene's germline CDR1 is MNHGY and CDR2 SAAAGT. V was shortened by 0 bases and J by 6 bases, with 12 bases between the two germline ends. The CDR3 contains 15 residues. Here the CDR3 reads CASSYSEGFGQPQHF. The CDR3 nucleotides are TGTGCCAGCAGTTACTCGGAGGGGTTCGGTCAGCCCCAGCATTTT.

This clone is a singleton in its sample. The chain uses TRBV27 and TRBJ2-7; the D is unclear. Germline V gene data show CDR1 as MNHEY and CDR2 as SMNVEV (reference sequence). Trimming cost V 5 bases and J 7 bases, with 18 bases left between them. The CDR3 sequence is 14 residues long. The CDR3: CASSPGFASWEQYF. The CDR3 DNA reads TGTGCCAGCAGTCCCGGGTTCGCTTCCTGGGAGCAGTACTTC.

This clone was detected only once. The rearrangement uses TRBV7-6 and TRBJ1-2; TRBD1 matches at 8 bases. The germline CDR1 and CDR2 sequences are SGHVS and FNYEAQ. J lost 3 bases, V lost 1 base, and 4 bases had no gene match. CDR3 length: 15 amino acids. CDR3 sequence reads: CASSLGTGIDYGYTF. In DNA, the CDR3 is TGTGCCAGCAGCTTAGGGACAGGGATAGACTATGGCTACACCTTC.

The CDR3 protein is CASSVGAGGDQPQHF. The CDR3 bases are TGTGCCAGCAGCGTAGGGGCAGGGGGAGATCAGCCCCAGCATTTT. The chain is built from TRBV9 and TRBJ1-5, with 7 nucleotides matching TRBD1. The CDR3 length is 15 residues. Germline values: CDR1 SGDLS, CDR2 YYNGEE. J was trimmed by 5 bases and V by 0 bases; bases with no gene match: 5. The complete variable domain, with remaining parts taken from reference TRBV9 and TRBJ1-5, reads DSGVTQTPKHLITATGQRVTLRCSPRSGDLSVYWYQQSLDQGLQFLIQYYNGEERAKGNILERFSAQQFPDLHSELNLSSLELGDSALYFCASSVGAGGDQPQHFGDGTRLSIL.

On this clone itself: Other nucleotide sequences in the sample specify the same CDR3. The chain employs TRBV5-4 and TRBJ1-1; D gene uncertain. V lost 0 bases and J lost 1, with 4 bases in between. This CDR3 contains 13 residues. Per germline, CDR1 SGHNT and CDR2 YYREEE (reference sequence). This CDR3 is CASSLAGNTEAFF. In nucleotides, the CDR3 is TGTGCCAGCAGCTTGGCGGGGAACACTGAAGCTTTCTTT.

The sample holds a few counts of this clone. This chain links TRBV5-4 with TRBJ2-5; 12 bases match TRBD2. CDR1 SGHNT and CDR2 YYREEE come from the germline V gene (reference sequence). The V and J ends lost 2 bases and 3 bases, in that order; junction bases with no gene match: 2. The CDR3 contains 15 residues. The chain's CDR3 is CASSFRLAGEETQYF. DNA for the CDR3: TGTGCCAGCAGCTTTAGACTAGCGGGAGAAGAGACCCAGTACTTC. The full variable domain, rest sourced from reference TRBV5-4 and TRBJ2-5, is ETGVTQSPTHLIKTRGQQVTLRCSSQSGHNTVSWYQQALGQGPQFIFQYYREEENGRGNFPPRFSGLQFPNYSSELNVNALELDDSALYLCASSFRLAGEETQYFGPGTRLLVL.

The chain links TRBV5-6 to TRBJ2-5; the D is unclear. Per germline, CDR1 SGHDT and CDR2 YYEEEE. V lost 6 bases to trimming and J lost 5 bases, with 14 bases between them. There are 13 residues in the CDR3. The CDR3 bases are TGTGCCAGCACGGGTCTTCGAAGGGAGACCCAGTACTTC. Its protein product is CASTGLRRETQYF.

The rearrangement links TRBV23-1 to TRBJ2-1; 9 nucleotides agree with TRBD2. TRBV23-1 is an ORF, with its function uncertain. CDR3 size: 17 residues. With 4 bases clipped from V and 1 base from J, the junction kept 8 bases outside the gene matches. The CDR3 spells CASSPAPSGTSYNEQFF. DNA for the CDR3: TGCGCCAGCAGTCCCGCCCCTAGCGGGACTTCCTACAATGAGCAGTTCTTC.

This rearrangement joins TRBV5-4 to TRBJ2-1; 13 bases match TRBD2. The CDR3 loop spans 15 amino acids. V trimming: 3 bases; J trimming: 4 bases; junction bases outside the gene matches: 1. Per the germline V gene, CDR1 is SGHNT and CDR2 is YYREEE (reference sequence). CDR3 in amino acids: CASSWGLAGYNEQFF. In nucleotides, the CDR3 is TGTGCCAGCAGCTGGGGACTAGCGGGGTACAATGAGCAGTTCTTC.

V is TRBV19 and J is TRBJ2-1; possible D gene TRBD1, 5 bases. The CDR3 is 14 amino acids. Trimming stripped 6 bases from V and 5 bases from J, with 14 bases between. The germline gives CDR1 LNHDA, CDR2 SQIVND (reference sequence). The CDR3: CASRTVGANNEQFF. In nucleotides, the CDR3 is TGTGCCAGTAGGACAGTTGGGGCCAACAATGAGCAGTTCTTC.

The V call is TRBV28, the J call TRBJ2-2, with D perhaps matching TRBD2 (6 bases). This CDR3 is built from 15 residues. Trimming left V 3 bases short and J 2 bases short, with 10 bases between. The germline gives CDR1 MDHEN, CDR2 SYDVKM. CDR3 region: CASSLNSGNTGELFF. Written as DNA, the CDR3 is TGTGCCAGCAGTTTGAATAGCGGTAACACCGGGGAGCTGTTTTTT.

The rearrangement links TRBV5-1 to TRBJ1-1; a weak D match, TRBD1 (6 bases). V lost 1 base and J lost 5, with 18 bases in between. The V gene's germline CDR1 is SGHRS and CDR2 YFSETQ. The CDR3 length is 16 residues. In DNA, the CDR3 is TGCGCCAGCAGCTTGAATAACAGGGCCCCGGGGACTGAAGCTTTCTTT. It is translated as CASSLNNRAPGTEAFF.

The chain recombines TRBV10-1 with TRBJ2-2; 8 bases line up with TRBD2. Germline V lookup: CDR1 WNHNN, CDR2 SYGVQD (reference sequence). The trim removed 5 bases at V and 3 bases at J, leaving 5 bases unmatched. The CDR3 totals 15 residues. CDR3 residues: CASSPTSGDTGELFF. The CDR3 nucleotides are TGCGCCAGCAGTCCAACTAGCGGAGACACCGGGGAGCTGTTTTTT.

Here the CDR3 DNA reads TGCGCCAGCAGCCAAGAGGTCAGCTACGAGCAGTACTTC. As protein: CASSQEVSYEQYF. This chain connects TRBV4-1 to TRBJ2-7, with no clear D. V dropped 0 bases and J dropped 3 bases, with 6 bases sitting between them. The germline V gene has CDR1 MGHRA and CDR2 YSYEKL. The length of the CDR3 is 13 residues.

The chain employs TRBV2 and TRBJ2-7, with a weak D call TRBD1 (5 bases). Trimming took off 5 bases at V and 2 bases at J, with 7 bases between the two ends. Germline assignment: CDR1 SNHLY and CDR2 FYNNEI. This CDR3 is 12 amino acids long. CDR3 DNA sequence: TGTGCCAGCAGTAGGGGCCCCTACGAGCAGTACTTC. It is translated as CASSRGPYEQYF.

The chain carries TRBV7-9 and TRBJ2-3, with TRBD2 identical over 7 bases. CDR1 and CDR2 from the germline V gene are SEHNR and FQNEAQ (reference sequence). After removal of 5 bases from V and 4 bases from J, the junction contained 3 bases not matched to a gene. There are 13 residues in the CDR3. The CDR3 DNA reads TGTGCCAGCAGCCGGGGAGGGCCAGATACGCAGTATTTT. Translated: CASSRGGPDTQYF.

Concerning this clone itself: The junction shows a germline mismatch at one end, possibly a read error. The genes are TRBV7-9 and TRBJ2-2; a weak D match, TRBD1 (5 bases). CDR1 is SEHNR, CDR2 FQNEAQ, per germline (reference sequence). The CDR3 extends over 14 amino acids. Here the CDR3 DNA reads TGTTCCAGCAGTAGGGGATCGAACACCGGGGAGCTGTTTTTT. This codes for CSSSRGSNTGELFF.

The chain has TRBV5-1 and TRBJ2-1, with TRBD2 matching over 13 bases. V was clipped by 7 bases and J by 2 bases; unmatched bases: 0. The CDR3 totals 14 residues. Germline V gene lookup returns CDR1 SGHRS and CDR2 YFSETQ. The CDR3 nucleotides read TGCGCCAGCGGACTAGCGGGGGCCTACAATGAGCAGTTCTTC. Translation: CASGLAGAYNEQFF. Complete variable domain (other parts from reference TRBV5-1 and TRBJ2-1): KAGVTQTPRYLIKTRGQQVTLSCSPISGHRSVSWYQQTPGQGLQFLFEYFSETQRNKGNFPGRFSGRQFSNSRSEMNVSTLELGDSALYLCASGLAGAYNEQFFGPGTRLTVL.

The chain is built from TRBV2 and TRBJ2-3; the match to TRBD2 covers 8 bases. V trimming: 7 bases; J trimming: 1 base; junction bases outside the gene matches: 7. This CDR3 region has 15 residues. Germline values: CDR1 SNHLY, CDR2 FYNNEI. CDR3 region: CASKISGTRTDTQYF. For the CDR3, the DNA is TGTGCCAGCAAGATTAGCGGGACCCGCACAGATACGCAGTATTTT.

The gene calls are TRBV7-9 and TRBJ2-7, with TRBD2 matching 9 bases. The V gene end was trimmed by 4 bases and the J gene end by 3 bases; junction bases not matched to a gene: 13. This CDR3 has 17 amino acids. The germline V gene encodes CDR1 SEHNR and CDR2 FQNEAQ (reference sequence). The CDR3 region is CASSSRKSSGGLYEQYF. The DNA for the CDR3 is TGTGCCAGCAGCTCCAGAAAATCCAGCGGGGGGCTCTACGAGCAGTACTTC.

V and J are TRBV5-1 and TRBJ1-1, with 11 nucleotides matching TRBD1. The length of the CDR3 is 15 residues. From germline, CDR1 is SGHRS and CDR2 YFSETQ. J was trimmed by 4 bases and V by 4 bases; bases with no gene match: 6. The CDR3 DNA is TGCGCCAGCAGCAACAGGACAGGGGGCGGCACTGAAGCTTTCTTT. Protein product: CASSNRTGGGTEAFF.

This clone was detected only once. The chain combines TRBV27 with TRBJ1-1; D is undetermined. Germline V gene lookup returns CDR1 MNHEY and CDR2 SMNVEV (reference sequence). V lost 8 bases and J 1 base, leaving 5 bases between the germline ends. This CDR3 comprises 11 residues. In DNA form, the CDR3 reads TGTGCCAGCGGGCGGAACACTGAAGCTTTCTTT. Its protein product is CASGRNTEAFF.